The 9 T cell receptor beta chains in this list originate from one sample, sequenced in a study of PD-1 blockade in mismatch repair-deficient tumors. Sequenced by immunoSEQ multiplex PCR; TCRdb stores in-frame clones only, minus some. The data contain some 120,000 clones, around 83% of them singletons. The sample in question was peripheral blood, obtained 44 weeks after starting pembrolizumab. The receptors were sampled from an adult with mismatch repair-deficient cancer.

The chain combines TRBV2 with TRBJ1-3; 7 bases agree with TRBD1. CDR1 and CDR2 (germline): SNHLY, FYNNEI. The CDR3 sequence is 15 residues long. V lost 3 bases to trimming and J lost 0 bases; unmatched junction nucleotides: 2. The CDR3 is CASSDRQGSGNTIYF. CDR3 DNA sequence: TGTGCCAGCAGTGATAGACAGGGCTCTGGAAACACCATATATTTT.

The chain couples TRBV6-5 to TRBJ2-7; TRBD2 matches at 9 bases. Germline CDR1 MNHEY, CDR2 SVGAGI. This CDR3 spans 15 amino acids. J lost 6 bases, V lost 8 bases, and 14 bases had no gene match. The CDR3 is CASSRRREGTFEQYF. The DNA of the CDR3 is TGTGCCAGCTCTCGAAGGCGGGAGGGTACTTTCGAGCAGTACTTC.

The chain recombines TRBV7-3 with TRBJ2-3; D unclear. Trimming cost V 5 bases and J 2 bases, with 8 bases left between them. The CDR3 has 13 amino acids. The germline V gene encodes CDR1 SGHTA and CDR2 FQGTGA. In nucleotides, the CDR3 is TGTGCCAGCAGCCCCCCAGCCACAGATACGCAGTATTTT. This encodes CASSPPATDTQYF.

The rearrangement joins TRBV7-9 to TRBJ2-2; D possibly matches TRBD1 or TRBD2 (6 bases each). This CDR3 spans 14 amino acids. Looked up from germline, CDR1 is SEHNR and CDR2 is FQNEAQ (reference sequence). Trimming removed 5 bases at V and 4 bases at J, with 11 bases between. CDR3 bases: TGTGCCAGCAGCGGCAGGGGAGGCACCGGGGAGCTGTTTTTT. Residues: CASSGRGGTGELFF.

This clone was observed once. The chain joins TRBV27 to TRBJ2-3; no firm D call. The CDR3 loop spans 13 amino acids. Trimming shortened V by 4 bases and J by 1 base, and 6 bases separated the two germline ends. In germline, CDR1 is MNHEY, CDR2 SMNVEV (reference sequence). CDR3 residues: CASSSLRTDTQYF. CDR3 in DNA: TGTGCCAGCAGTTCGCTTCGCACAGATACGCAGTATTTT.

This chain connects TRBV6-6 to TRBJ2-6; the match to TRBD1 covers 8 bases. Germline loops: CDR1 MNHNY, CDR2 SVGAGI (reference sequence). The CDR3 has 16 residues. Germline trimming cut 8 bases from V and 2 bases from J; bases unmatched to any gene: 8. The CDR3 DNA sequence: TGTGCCAGCTACCAAAAACAGGGGGCTGGGGCCAACGTCCTGACTTTC. It yields the protein CASYQKQGAGANVLTF.

This clone was recorded once. The chain recombines TRBV10-3 with TRBJ1-2, with a possible D match to TRBD1 (6 bases). With 7 bases removed from V and 8 bases from J, the gap between germline ends came to 23 bases. Germline CDR1 is ENHRY and CDR2 is SYGVKD. The CDR3 totals 15 residues. CDR3 in amino acids: CAITEDSRSGKGYTF. The CDR3 DNA sequence: TGTGCCATCACCGAGGACAGCCGCTCGGGTAAAGGCTACACCTTC.

CDR3 nucleotide sequence: TGTGCCAGCAGCTTCGCCGGGGCCTCCTACAATGAGCAGTTCTTC. This sequence encodes CASSFAGASYNEQFF. This sequence joins TRBV9 and TRBJ2-1; D may correspond to TRBD1 or TRBD2 (5 bases each). CDR1 and CDR2 (germline): SGDLS, YYNGEE. V was clipped by 4 bases and J by 0 bases, with 11 bases between them. The CDR3 covers 15 residues.

The chain carries TRBV19 and TRBJ2-3; 7 bases are a match to TRBD2. Per germline, CDR1 LNHDA and CDR2 SQIVND (reference sequence). There are 18 residues in the CDR3. The trim removed 4 bases at V and 2 bases at J, leaving 15 bases unmatched. The CDR3, as DNA: TGTGCCAGTAGTACCCGTCCGGGACTAAGCCCCACCACAGATACGCAGTATTTT. Translated: CASSTRPGLSPTTDTQYF. Based on the CDR3 plus reference TRBV19 and TRBJ2-3, the full variable domain is DGGITQSPKYLFRKEGQNVTLSCEQNLNHDAMYWYRQDPGQGLRLIYYSQIVNDFQKGDIAEGYSVSREKKESFPLTVTSAQKNPTAFYLCASSTRPGLSPTTDTQYFGPGTRLTVL.